The sequence of this TCR beta chain was determined in a study of blood T cell repertoires in COVID-19. In the study overall: T cells, B-cell-depleted T cells, or PBMCs supplied cDNA or gDNA.

Sequenced by immunoSEQ multiplex PCR; TCRdb stores in-frame clones only, minus some. This table holds about 170,000 clones, roughly 84% found once. This CDR3 spans 14 amino acids. Germline-derived CDR1 and CDR2 are MGHRA and YSYEKL. V shed 3 bases, J shed 2 bases, and the junction held 3 bases outside the gene matches. This clone was counted many times. This chain connects TRBV4-1 to TRBJ1-2, with TRBD1 matching over 7 bases. The sample taken for sequencing was peripheral blood. The clonotype originates from a human donor with acute or convalescent COVID-19. The donor label of this sample is uncertain. The chain's CDR3 is CASSHPGQNYGYTF. CDR3 nucleotide sequence: TGCGCCAGCAGCCACCCGGGACAGAACTATGGCTACACCTTC.